The 21 T cell receptor beta chains listed next were all sequenced from one sample in a study of shared clonotypes between healthy human individuals. Using immunoSEQ multiplex PCR, the repertoire was profiled, and TCRdb retains in-frame clones only, with some absent. The table shows over a million clones, with around 76% occurring only once. The sample comprised memory CD4+ T cells sorted from blood. Noted subset: CD45RA-negative fraction. These receptor sequences come from a man aged 18-30 years in good health.

This clone has a single count. This chain joins TRBV7-8 and TRBJ1-2; D may be TRBD1 (5 bases). The CDR3 sequence is 16 residues long. Germline V gene lookup returns CDR1 SGHVS and CDR2 FQNEAQ. V gave up 5 bases and J gave up 2 bases, with 18 bases separating them. The CDR3 region has the DNA TGTGCCAGCAGCCTCAACGGTCAGGGCGGCAACTATGGCTACACCTTC. Its translation is CASSLNGQGGNYGYTF.

This sequence joins TRBV14 and TRBJ1-4, with D hard to call. This CDR3 region has 16 residues. Germline assignment: CDR1 SGHDN and CDR2 FVKESK. Trimming left V 1 base short and J 6 bases short, with 15 bases between. CDR3 loop: CASSQGFFGSHEKLFF. CDR3 DNA: TGTGCCAGCAGCCAAGGATTTTTCGGATCTCATGAAAAACTGTTTTTT.

The chain has TRBV9 and TRBJ2-6; D not certain. Germline V gives CDR1 SGDLS, CDR2 YYNGEE. V lost 0 bases and J lost 0, with 13 bases in between. The CDR3 length is 18 residues. The CDR3 here is CASSVAIRVSSGANVLTF. The CDR3 coding sequence is TGTGCCAGCAGCGTAGCTATACGGGTTAGCTCTGGGGCCAACGTCCTGACTTTC.

This clone was counted once. The CDR3 loop reads CATTGAASATTGELFF. The CDR3 DNA reads TGTGCCACCACAGGGGCTGCTAGCGCGACCACCGGGGAGCTGTTTTTT. This rearrangement joins TRBV19 to TRBJ2-2; a weak D match, TRBD1 (7 bases). The CDR3 length is 16 residues. The V end lost 10 bases, the J end lost 4 bases, and 22 bases lay between the germline ends. Germline V gene lookup returns CDR1 LNHDA and CDR2 SQIVND (reference sequence).

The chain carries TRBV18 and TRBJ1-6, with D possibly being TRBD1 (5 bases). Per the germline V gene, CDR1 is KGHSH and CDR2 is LQKENI. The V and J ends lost 4 bases and 9 bases respectively, with 10 bases between them. The CDR3 consists of 13 residues. The DNA for the CDR3 is TGTGCCAGCTCACGGGAAAGGGGTTCACCCCTCCACTTT. Protein product: CASSRERGSPLHF.

This chain joins TRBV10-3 and TRBJ2-7; D is tentatively TRBD1 or TRBD2 (5 bases each). This CDR3 spans 14 amino acids. The germline V gene has CDR1 ENHRY and CDR2 SYGVKD. The germline V and J ends were trimmed by 0 bases and 4 bases, with 10 bases remaining between them. This CDR3 reads CAISESGARYEQYF. Here the CDR3 DNA reads TGTGCCATCAGTGAGTCCGGGGCGCGTTACGAGCAGTACTTC.

The V gene is TRBV10-2, the J gene TRBJ2-7, with D possibly matching TRBD1 (6 bases). The CDR3 consists of 12 residues. Trimming cost V 8 bases and J 4 bases, with 12 bases left between them. Per germline, CDR1 WSHSY and CDR2 SAAADI. In DNA form, the CDR3 reads TGCGCCAGCGGGGGACAATTTTACGAGCAGTACTTC. Translated: CASGGQFYEQYF.

V gene TRBV5-1 combines with J gene TRBJ2-7, with D perhaps matching TRBD1 or TRBD2 (5 bases each). V was shortened by 0 bases and J by 0 bases, with 16 bases between the two germline ends. The CDR3 is made up of 17 amino acids. CDR1 is SGHRS, CDR2 YFSETQ, per germline. The CDR3 nucleotides read TGCGCCAGCAGCTTGGAACCCTTTGGGACCAGCTCCTACGAGCAGTACTTC. Translating gives CASSLEPFGTSSYEQYF.

V usage is TRBV10-3 and J usage is TRBJ1-3, with a weak D call TRBD1 (5 bases). V dropped 0 bases and J dropped 0 bases, with 9 bases sitting between them. Germline loops: CDR1 ENHRY, CDR2 SYGVKD. The CDR3 is 16 residues long. In DNA form, the CDR3 reads TGTGCCATCAGTGAGTCGGCAGGGAGCTCTGGAAACACCATATATTTT. Protein: CAISESAGSSGNTIYF.

The J gene is TRBJ2-7, the V gene TRBV5-6; 8 positions match TRBD2. The germline CDR1 and CDR2 sequences are SGHDT and YYEEEE. V shed 3 bases and J 7 bases; nucleotides not matched to a gene: 3. There are 12 residues in the CDR3. The CDR3 DNA reads as TGTGCCAGCAGCTACTCTAGCGGGGAGCAGTACTTC. Translation gives CASSYSSGEQYF.

The chain recombines TRBV4-1 with TRBJ2-3, with TRBD2 identical over 9 bases. The CDR3 extends over 15 amino acids. V dropped 3 bases and J dropped 6; count of bases not matched to a gene: 7. Per the germline V gene, CDR1 is MGHRA and CDR2 is YSYEKL. In nucleotides, the CDR3 is TGCGCCAGCAGCCATGGAGCGGGAGGAAGGGATACGCAGTATTTT. It encodes CASSHGAGGRDTQYF.

This clone was counted a single time. This chain connects TRBV28 to TRBJ2-7, with 8 bases matching TRBD1. V lost 4 bases, J lost 6 bases, and 5 bases stayed unmatched. The CDR3 length is 13 residues. The germline CDR1 and CDR2 sequences are MDHEN and SYDVKM. CDR3 sequence (DNA): TGTGCCAGCAGTTCCGGACAGGGAAGCGAGCAGTACTTC. It translates to CASSSGQGSEQYF. Full variable domain (outside the CDR3, taken from reference TRBV28 and TRBJ2-7): DVKVTQSSRYLVKRTGEKVFLECVQDMDHENMFWYRQDPGLGLRLIYFSYDVKMKEKGDIPEGYSVSREKKERFSLILESASTNQTSMYLCASSSGQGSEQYFGPGTRLTVT.

Only one count was recorded for this clone. J is TRBJ1-2 and V is TRBV4-2; D ambiguous. Germline CDR1 is LGHNA and CDR2 is YNFKEQ. CDR3 size: 15 residues. V gave up 1 base and J gave up 3 bases, with 12 bases separating them. CDR3 loop: CASSQALEPHYGYTF. For the CDR3, the DNA is TGTGCCAGCAGCCAAGCCCTAGAGCCGCACTATGGCTACACCTTC.

V and J are TRBV7-2 and TRBJ1-2; D is perhaps TRBD1 (6 bases). Germline V gene lookup returns CDR1 SGHTA and CDR2 FQGNSA. Trimming left V 3 bases short and J 7 bases short, with 15 bases between. This CDR3 is 14 amino acids long. The CDR3 is CASSFRGEGGGYTF. The DNA for the CDR3 is TGTGCCAGCAGCTTTAGGGGGGAAGGAGGTGGCTACACCTTC.

The rearrangement uses TRBV2 and TRBJ2-3; D may be TRBD1 or TRBD2 (6 bases each). V dropped 6 bases and J dropped 2 bases, with 15 bases sitting between them. The CDR3 length is 15 residues. CDR1 is SNHLY and CDR2 is FYNNEI in the germline V gene. CDR3 sequence: CASREQGGSTDTQYF. In DNA, the CDR3 is TGTGCCAGCAGGGAACAGGGAGGTTCCACAGATACGCAGTATTTT.

The chain recombines TRBV10-3 with TRBJ2-5; D not resolved. CDR3 size: 13 residues. From germline, CDR1 is ENHRY and CDR2 SYGVKD. V dropped 3 bases and J dropped 5 bases, with 10 bases sitting between them. The CDR3 sequence is CAISEGPLETQYF. In nucleotides, the CDR3 is TGTGCCATCAGTGAAGGTCCCCTGGAGACCCAGTACTTC.

The CDR3 sequence: CASSTTGAYYEQYF. DNA for the CDR3: TGCGCCAGCAGCACTACAGGGGCCTACTACGAGCAGTACTTC. The genes are TRBV5-1 and TRBJ2-7, with 7 bases matching TRBD1. J lost 3 bases, V lost 4 bases, and 7 bases had no gene match. The CDR3 runs to 14 residues. Germline V CDR1 and CDR2: SGHRS, YFSETQ. The full variable domain, completed using reference TRBV5-1 and TRBJ2-7, is KAGVTQTPRYLIKTRGQQVTLSCSPISGHRSVSWYQQTPGQGLQFLFEYFSETQRNKGNFPGRFSGRQFSNSRSEMNVSTLELGDSALYLCASSTTGAYYEQYFGPGTRLTVT.

The CDR3 DNA sequence: TGTGCCAGTAGTAGGGGGGGAGTTGGCACTGAAGCTTTCTTT. It is translated as CASSRGGVGTEAFF. The chain carries TRBV19 and TRBJ1-1; TRBD1 is a possible D gene (5 bases). This CDR3 is 14 amino acids long. With 4 bases removed from V and 4 bases from J, the gap between germline ends came to 13 bases. Germline values: CDR1 LNHDA, CDR2 SQIVND (reference sequence).

The J gene is TRBJ2-3, the V gene TRBV10-3; D is ambiguous. This CDR3 comprises 13 residues. V was shortened by 10 bases and J by 1 base, with 12 bases between the two germline ends. Germline values: CDR1 ENHRY, CDR2 SYGVKD. In DNA, the CDR3 is TGTGCCAGTGGACCCAGCCGCACAGATACGCAGTATTTT. Protein product: CASGPSRTDTQYF.

The gene calls are TRBV5-1 and TRBJ1-6, with 8 bases that match TRBD1. This CDR3 region has 15 residues. V shed 4 bases, J shed 10 bases, and the junction held 10 bases outside the gene matches. Per germline, CDR1 SGHRS and CDR2 YFSETQ. The CDR3 nucleotides read TGCGCCAGCAGCCGTCTTGACAGGGGTGGGTCACCCCTCCACTTT. Its protein product is CASSRLDRGGSPLHF.

The chain employs TRBV5-5 and TRBJ2-7; D is ambiguous. This CDR3 region has 12 residues. The germline V and J ends were trimmed by 4 bases and 2 bases, with 7 bases remaining between them. The germline gives CDR1 SGHKS, CDR2 YYEKEE (reference sequence). As DNA, the CDR3 is TGTGCCAGCAGCCGAAGCACCTACGAGCAGTACTTC. Translated: CASSRSTYEQYF.